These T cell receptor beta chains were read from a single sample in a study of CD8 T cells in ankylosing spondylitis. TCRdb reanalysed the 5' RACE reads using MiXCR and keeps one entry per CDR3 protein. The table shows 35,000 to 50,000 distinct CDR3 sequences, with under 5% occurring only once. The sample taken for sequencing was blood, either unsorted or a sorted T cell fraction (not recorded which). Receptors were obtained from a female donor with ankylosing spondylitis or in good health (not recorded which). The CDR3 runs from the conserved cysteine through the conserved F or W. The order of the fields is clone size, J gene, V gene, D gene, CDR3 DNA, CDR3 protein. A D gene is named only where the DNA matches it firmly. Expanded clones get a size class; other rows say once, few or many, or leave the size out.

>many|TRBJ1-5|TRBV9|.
TGTGCCAGCAGCGTAGGCCGGAGCAATCAGCCCCAGCATTTT
CASSVGRSNQPQHF
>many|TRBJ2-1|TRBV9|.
TGTGCCAGCAGCGTAAGGGGGACCGGGACGAACAATGAGCAGTTCTTC
CASSVRGTGTNNEQFF
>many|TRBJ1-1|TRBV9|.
TGTGCCAGCAGCGTAGACCCTTGGAACACTGAAGCTTTCTTT
CASSVDPWNTEAFF
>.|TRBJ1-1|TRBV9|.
TGTGCCAGCAGCATATCGCCAGGGGACACTGAAGCTTTCTTT
CASSISPGDTEAFF
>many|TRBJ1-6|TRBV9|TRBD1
TGTGCCAGCAGCGTAGCCAGACAGGGGGACTCACCCCTCCACTTT
CASSVARQGDSPLHF
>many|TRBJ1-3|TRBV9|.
TGTGCCAGCAGCGCCGATAGTGGGATTCACTCTGGAAACACCATATATTTT
CASSADSGIHSGNTIYF
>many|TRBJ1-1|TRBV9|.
TGTGCCAGCAGCGTAGATTGGGACAACACTGAAGCTTTCTTT
CASSVDWDNTEAFF
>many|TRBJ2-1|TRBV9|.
TGTGCCAGCAGCGTAGGAGGACTCAATGAGCAGTTCTTC
CASSVGGLNEQFF
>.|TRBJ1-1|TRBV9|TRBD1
TGTGCCAGCGGGAGACAGGGGGTGAACACTGAAGCTTTCTTT
CASGRQGVNTEAFF
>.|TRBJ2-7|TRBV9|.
TGTGCCAGCAGCGTAGACCCCCGGCAGTCCTACGAGCAGTACTTC
CASSVDPRQSYEQYF
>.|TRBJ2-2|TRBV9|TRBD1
TGTGCCAGCAGCCCGAGGGACAGGGAGAACACCGGGGAGCTGTTTTTT
CASSPRDRENTGELFF
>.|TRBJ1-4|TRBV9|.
TGTGCCAGCAGCCCTCAACAGGGATTTAATGAAAAACTGTTTTTT
CASSPQQGFNEKLFF
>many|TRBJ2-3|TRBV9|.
TGTGCCAGCAGCGTATTAGGTGGCACAGATACGCAGTATTTT
CASSVLGGTDTQYF
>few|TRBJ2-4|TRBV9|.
TGTGCCAGCAGCGTAGCCGGACAGTTCCATGACTTCGACCTAGCCAAAAACATTCAGTACTTC
CASSVAGQFHDFDLAKNIQYF
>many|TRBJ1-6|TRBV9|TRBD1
TGTGCCAGCAGCCCCCGACAGGGCGGTTCACCCCTCCACTTT
CASSPRQGGSPLHF
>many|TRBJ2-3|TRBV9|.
TGTGCCAGCAGCGTAAGAAGCACCGGCACAGATACGCAGTATTTT
CASSVRSTGTDTQYF
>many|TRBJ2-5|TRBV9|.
TGTGCCAGCAGCGGCACCGGGACTGGGGCAGAGACCCAGTACTTC
CASSGTGTGAETQYF
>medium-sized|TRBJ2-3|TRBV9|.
TGTGCCAGCAGCCCCCCGGGGACTAGCACAGATACGCAGTATTTT
CASSPPGTSTDTQYF
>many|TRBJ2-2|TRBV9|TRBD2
TGTGCCAGCAGCCTCCGGGCGGGGGGCTTGAACACCGGGGAGCTGTTTTTT
CASSLRAGGLNTGELFF
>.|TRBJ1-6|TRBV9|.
TGTGCCAGCAGCGTAGAAGGGGTTCCCTCCTATAATTCACCCCTCCACTTT
CASSVEGVPSYNSPLHF
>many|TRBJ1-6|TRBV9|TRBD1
TGTGCCAGCAGCGAAGACGACAATTCCGGGACAGTGAATTCACCCCTCCACTTT
CASSEDDNSGTVNSPLHF
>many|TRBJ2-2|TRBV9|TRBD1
TGTGCCAGCAGCCCCGGACAGGGTTTTAGTAACACCGGGGAGCTGTTTTTT
CASSPGQGFSNTGELFF
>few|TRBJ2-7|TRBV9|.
TGTGCCAGCAGCGTGTCAGAGACACACTACGAGCAGTACTTC
CASSVSETHYEQYF
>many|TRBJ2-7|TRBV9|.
TGTGCCAGCAGCGTAGCTGAGGGGCACTACGAGCAGTACTTC
CASSVAEGHYEQYF
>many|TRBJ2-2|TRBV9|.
TGTGCCAGCAGCGTAACGGGCGGGGCAGGGGGGAACACCGGGGAGCTGTTTTTT
CASSVTGGAGGNTGELFF
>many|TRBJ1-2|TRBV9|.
TGTGCCAGCAGCGCCGGACAAGCAAGCTATGGCTACACCTTC
CASSAGQASYGYTF
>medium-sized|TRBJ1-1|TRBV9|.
TGTGCCAGCAGCGTAGGAAGTTCGGGGGAACAGGCTGAAGCTTTCTTT
CASSVGSSGEQAEAFF
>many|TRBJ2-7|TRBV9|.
TGTGCCAGCAGCGGCCCCACCGGGGAGCAGTACTTC
CASSGPTGEQYF
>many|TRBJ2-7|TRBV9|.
TGTGCCAGCAGCCCGACCCCCGCGCTCTCCTACGAGCAGTACTTC
CASSPTPALSYEQYF
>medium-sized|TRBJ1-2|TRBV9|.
TGTGCCAGCAGCGTAGGGACAAACCCCACCTATGGCTACACCTTC
CASSVGTNPTYGYTF
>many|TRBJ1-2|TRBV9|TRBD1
TGTGCCAGCAGCAACCGGGACAGCTTCTTCGGCTATGGCTACACCTTC
CASSNRDSFFGYGYTF
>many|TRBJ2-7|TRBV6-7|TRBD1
TGTGCCAGCAGTCCGGGACAGGGGGGCGAGCAGTACTTC
CASSPGQGGEQYF
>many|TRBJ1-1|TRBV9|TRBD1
TGTGCCAGCAGCCCCCAGACAGGGGGGGACACTGAAGCTTTCTTT
CASSPQTGGDTEAFF
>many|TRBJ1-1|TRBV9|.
TGTGCCAGCAGCGTAGATCGGGTGAGAACTGAAGCTTTCTTT
CASSVDRVRTEAFF
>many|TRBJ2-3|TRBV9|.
TGTGCCAGCAGCGCCGGGGTCGGGGCGGGAGATACGCAGTATTTT
CASSAGVGAGDTQYF
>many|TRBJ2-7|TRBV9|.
TGTGCCAGCAGCAGCATGGGACGGAGTTACGAGCAGTACTTC
CASSSMGRSYEQYF
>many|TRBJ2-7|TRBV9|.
TGTGCCAGCAGCGTAGGCAGCCCCGGCTACGAGCAGTACTTC
CASSVGSPGYEQYF
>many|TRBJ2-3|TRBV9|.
TGTGCCAGCAGCGCATTCACAGATACGCAGTATTTT
CASSAFTDTQYF
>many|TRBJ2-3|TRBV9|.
TGTGCCAGCAGCGTCGCGACAGACAATACGCAGTATTTT
CASSVATDNTQYF
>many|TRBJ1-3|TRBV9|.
TGTGCCAGCAGCGTAGCTACCCCCCCAGGGGTTGCGGGAAACACCATATATTTT
CASSVATPPGVAGNTIYF
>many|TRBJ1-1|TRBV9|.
TGTGCCAGCAGCGTAGTGGCGGAGGGCACTGAAGCTTTCTTT
CASSVVAEGTEAFF
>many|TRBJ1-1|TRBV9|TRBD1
TGTGCCAGCAGCGTAGGGGACAGTCGGGCTGAAGCTTTCTTT
CASSVGDSRAEAFF
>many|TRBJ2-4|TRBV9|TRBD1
TGTGCCAGCAGCGTAGTCGGAGACAGGGGGGACATTCAGTACTTC
CASSVVGDRGDIQYF
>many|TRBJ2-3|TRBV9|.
TGTGCCAGCAGCGTAGGGGCTCGAGGGGCGCGGGGAGATACGCAGTATTTT
CASSVGARGARGDTQYF